This T cell receptor beta chain was identified in a study of cytomegalovirus exposure and HLA in healthy donors. PCR amplification relied on 60 Vbeta primers (plus 13 Jbeta primers). This table comes from immunoSEQ multiplex PCR, and its TCRdb copy is limited to in-frame clones, with some not included. The data contain 120,000 or so clones, roughly 80% of them singletons. Germline loops: CDR1 DFQATT, CDR2 SNEGSKA (reference sequence). This CDR3 comprises 11 residues. V dropped 6 bases and J dropped 5 bases, with 10 bases sitting between them. The genes are TRBV20-1 and TRBJ1-2; no definite D call. The specimen was PBMCs. The TCR sequence derives from a man aged 18 to 30 in good health and CMV-seropositive. The CDR3 region is CSAAVSYGYTF. The CDR3 region has the DNA TGCAGTGCCGCAGTGTCATATGGCTACACCTTC.